This T cell receptor beta chain was identified during a study of blood T cell repertoires in COVID-19 (dated by TCRdb to 2018 to 2020). A note on the overall study: Samples covering the acute and convalescent phases of COVID-19 were provided by collaborators in the United States, Italy and Spain. The material from the prospective study consisted of cDNA or gDNA derived from T cells, B-cell-depleted T cells, or PBMCs. Deeply sampled blood TCRbeta repertoires from subjects exposed to, actively infected with, or recovered from COVID-19 were included in the dataset. A freely available public database, intended as a resource for researchers studying the immune response to SARS-CoV-2, is where the repertoires were released. Samples came from the ongoing ImmuneRACE study (first 160 participants) plus 1,254 subjects from 6 global collaborators. A de-identified subject ID, COVID-19 status, age in years and sex were almost always included in the sample metadata. HLA class I and class II types, where available, came from metadata supplied by the sample provider rather than from assay-based typing.

TCRbeta CDR3 regions were amplified from genomic DNA using the immunoSEQ Assay, a bias-controlled multiplex PCR. The authors processed their data as follows. The number of nucleated cells in each sample was estimated by amplification of reference gene primers within the assay. Sequence reads were collapsed and filtered to measure the absolute abundance of every unique TCRbeta CDR3 rearrangement. For each sample, productive Simpson clonality was calculated as the square root of Simpson's diversity index across productive rearrangements. TCRdb re-hosts the immuneACCESS table, in-frame sequences only. Its copies lack some clones; in the studies checked, an unresolved V gene accounts for under half of them, and the cause for the rest is not known. From that table come the V and J calls and clone size; the DNA was used to work out D and trimming. The sample table shows around 190,000 clones, and approximately 85% are seen once. The ten largest clones take up around 6% of the sample.

The CDR3 starts with the cysteine, ends with the phenylalanine, and has 14 residues. Only the CDR3 DNA stays, 42 bases, in frame from base 1. From the germline V gene, CDR1 is SGHRS and CDR2 is YFSETQ. Deletion took 4 bases off V and 3 bases off J, with a span of 14 bases between the germline ends. Beyond this particular receptor, the publication reports: Clinical and demographic metadata were provided uncurated, with the amount varying by source and participant.

As regards this clone: It has no known antigen specificity. Base qualities were left out, and no much larger clone turns up one base away.

Participants in the prospective study were aged about 18 to 100 years, lived in 24 United States geographic areas, and enrolled through a virtual design. In the prospective study, participants were assigned to cohorts based on the clinical history participants reported in a screening survey and a study questionnaire. Each participant in the prospective study had whole blood, serum and a nasopharyngeal or oropharyngeal swab collected by mobile phlebotomists. Prospective study participants could optionally give additional blood draws and questionnaires over an approximately two-month period. Blood samples from the prospective study were shipped frozen or at room temperature prior to DNA extraction.

This TCR was sampled from a man in his forties with acute COVID-19. Sequencing was performed on PBMCs or T cells enriched from blood (not recorded which). The chain employs TRBV5-1 and TRBJ2-7; the D gene is perhaps TRBD2, on 5 matching bases. The CDR3 protein is CASSPQGRDYEQYF. The DNA sequence follows: TGCGCCAGCAGCCCGCAAGGACGGGACTACGAGCAGTACTTC. When the CDR3 is completed using the reference TRBV5-1 and TRBJ2-7 genes on either side, the full variable domain is KAGVTQTPRYLIKTRGQQVTLSCSPISGHRSVSWYQQTPGQGLQFLFEYFSETQRNKGNFPGRFSGRQFSNSRSEMNVSTLELGDSALYLCASSPQGRDYEQYFGPGTRLTVT.